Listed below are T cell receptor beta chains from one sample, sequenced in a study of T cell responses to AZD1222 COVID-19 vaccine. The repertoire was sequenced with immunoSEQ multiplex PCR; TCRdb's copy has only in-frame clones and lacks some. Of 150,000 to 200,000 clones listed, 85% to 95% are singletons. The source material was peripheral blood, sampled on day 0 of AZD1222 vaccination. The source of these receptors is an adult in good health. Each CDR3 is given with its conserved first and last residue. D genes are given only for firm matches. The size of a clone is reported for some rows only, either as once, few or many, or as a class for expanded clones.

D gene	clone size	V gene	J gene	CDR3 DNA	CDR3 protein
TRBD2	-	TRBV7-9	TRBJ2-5	TGTGCCAGCAGTCCAAGACTAGCGGGGTATCAAGAGACCCAGTACTTC	CASSPRLAGYQETQYF
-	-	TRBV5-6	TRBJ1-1	TGTGCCAGCAGCTTACCAGATTTGAACACTGAAGCTTTCTTT	CASSLPDLNTEAFF
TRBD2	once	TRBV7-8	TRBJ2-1	TGTGCCAGCAGCCGACGGACGGGGGGTCCCGCCCACTCGTTCTTC	CASSRRTGGPAHSFF
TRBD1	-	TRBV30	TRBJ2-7	TGTGCCTGGAGTGTATATTGGGTTCGACAGGGGAGATCCTACGAGCAGTACTTC	CAWSVYWVRQGRSYEQYF
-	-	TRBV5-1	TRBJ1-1	TGCGCCAGCAGCTTTGGCCCCGACACTGAAGCTTTCTTT	CASSFGPDTEAFF
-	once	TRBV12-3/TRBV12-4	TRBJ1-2	TGTGCCAGCAGCGGGACGGATGGCTACACCTTC	CASSGTDGYTF
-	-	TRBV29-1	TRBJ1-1	TGCAGCGTTGAACAGGGCCAGAACACTGAAGCTTTCTTT	CSVEQGQNTEAFF
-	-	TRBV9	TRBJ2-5	TGTGCCAGCAGCGTAGGGACTCAAGAGACCCAGTACTTC	CASSVGTQETQYF
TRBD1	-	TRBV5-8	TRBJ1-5	TGTGCCAGCAGCTTGAACAGGGGGTACCAAAGCAATCAGCCCCAGCATTTT	CASSLNRGYQSNQPQHF
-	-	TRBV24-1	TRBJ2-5	TGTGCCACCAGTGAACCGAGCGGGCAAGAGACCCAGTACTTC	CATSEPSGQETQYF
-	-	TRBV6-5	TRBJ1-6	TGTGCCAGCAGTCCCGATTGGGGTTCTAATTCACCCCTCCACTTT	CASSPDWGSNSPLHF
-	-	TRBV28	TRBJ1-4	TGTGCCAGCAGTTTTTTGGGTGCAACTAATGAAAAACTGTTTTTT	CASSFLGATNEKLFF
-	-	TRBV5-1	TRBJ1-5	TGCGCCAGCAGCTTGCTGGGGAGTGGGCAGCCCCAGCATTTT	CASSLLGSGQPQHF
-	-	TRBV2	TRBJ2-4	TGTGCCAGCAGGGCGCGTTGGGGCCAAAACATTCAGTACTTC	CASRARWGQNIQYF
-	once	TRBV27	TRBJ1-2	TGTGCCAGCAGTTTCGGCAGGGGAGATGGCTACACCTTC	CASSFGRGDGYTF
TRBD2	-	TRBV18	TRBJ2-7	TGTGCCAGCTCAACTCAACAACCGGGACTAGCGGGGCGCTACGAGCAGTACTTC	CASSTQQPGLAGRYEQYF
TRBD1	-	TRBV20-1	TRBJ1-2	TGCAGTGCTAGAGCGGGACAGGGCTACACCTTC	CSARAGQGYTF
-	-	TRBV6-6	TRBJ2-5	TGTGCCAGCAGTTCTGGGGGACGAAGAGAGACCCAGTACTTC	CASSSGGRRETQYF
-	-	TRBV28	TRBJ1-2	TGTGCCAGCAGGGGCTCCAACTATGGCTACACCTTC	CASRGSNYGYTF
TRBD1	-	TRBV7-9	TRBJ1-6	TGTGCCAGCAGCTCATACCGGGACAGGGATGATTCACCCCTCCACTTT	CASSSYRDRDDSPLHF
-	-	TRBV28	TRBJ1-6	TGTGCCAGCAGTTCTGATTGGCAGGGGAAGACACCCCTCCACTTT	CASSSDWQGKTPLHF
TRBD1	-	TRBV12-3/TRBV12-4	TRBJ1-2	TGTGCCAGCAGTTTACGGGACAGGGGGGACTACACCTTC	CASSLRDRGDYTF
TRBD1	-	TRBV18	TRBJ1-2	TGTGCCAGCTCCCCCACCTTGACAGGGGATAGTGGCTACACCTTC	CASSPTLTGDSGYTF
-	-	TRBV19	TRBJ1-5	TGTGCCAGTAGTCCCTCCTCTCGGGAGATAAACCAGCATTTT	CASSPSSREINQHF
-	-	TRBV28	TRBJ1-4	TGTGCCAGCAGTTTACTTCAAAGGAAAAATGAAAAACTGTTTTTT	CASSLLQRKNEKLFF
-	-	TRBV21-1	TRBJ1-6	TGTGCCAGCAGCAAAGACTGGCAGGGGCGCTCACCCCTCCACTTT	CASSKDWQGRSPLHF
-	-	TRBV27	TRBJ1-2	TGTGCCAGCAGCTTGAACAGGGTCGGTTCAGAAGGCTACACCTTC	CASSLNRVGSEGYTF
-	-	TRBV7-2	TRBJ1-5	TGTGCCAGCAGCGGCACGGGGGGGCTGAATCAGCCCCAGCATTTT	CASSGTGGLNQPQHF
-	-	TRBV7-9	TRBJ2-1	TGTGCCAGCAGCTCCGACAGTGCTCAATCCTACAATGAGCAGTTCTTC	CASSSDSAQSYNEQFF
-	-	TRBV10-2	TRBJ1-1	TGCGCCAGCAGTGACCCACGGAGGGGAGGGACTGAAGCTTTCTTT	CASSDPRRGGTEAFF
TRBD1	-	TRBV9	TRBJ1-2	TGTGCCAGCAGTGGACAGGGGGTCGTATCCTACTATGGCTACACCTTC	CASSGQGVVSYYGYTF
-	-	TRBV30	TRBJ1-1	TGTGCCTGGAGCTCTCAAAGGGGGGGGAGAAACACTGAAGCTTTCTTT	CAWSSQRGGRNTEAFF
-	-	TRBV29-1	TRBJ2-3	TGCAGCGCCGGGGAGGGGGGGAACACAGATACGCAGTATTTT	CSAGEGGNTDTQYF
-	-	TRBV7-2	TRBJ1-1	TGTGCCAGCAGCTTTAGAGGGGCTGAAGCTTTCTTT	CASSFRGAEAFF
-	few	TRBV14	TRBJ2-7	TGTGCCAGCAGCCAAGACGGTTTCTCCTACGAGCAGTACTTC	CASSQDGFSYEQYF
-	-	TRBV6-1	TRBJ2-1	TGTGCCAGCAGTGAGGGGACCTTCTCCTACAATGAGCAGTTCTTC	CASSEGTFSYNEQFF
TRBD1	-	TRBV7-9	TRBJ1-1	TGTGCCAGCAGCTCCGGGACAGGGGGGAACACTGAAGCTTTCTTT	CASSSGTGGNTEAFF
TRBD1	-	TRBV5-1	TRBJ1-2	TGCGCCAGCAGCTCACTCTTAGGACAGGTGCCTGAAGGCTACACCTTC	CASSSLLGQVPEGYTF
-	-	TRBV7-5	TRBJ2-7	TGTGCCAGAAGCTTGGGGACAGGGTGGACCTACGAGCAGTACTTC	CARSLGTGWTYEQYF
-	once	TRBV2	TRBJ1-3	TGTGCCAGCAGTGCGGAAAGGCACGTCTCTGGAAACACCATATATTTT	CASSAERHVSGNTIYF
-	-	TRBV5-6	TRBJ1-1	TGTGCCAGCAGCTCTTGGTTTGCTGAAGCTTTCTTT	CASSSWFAEAFF
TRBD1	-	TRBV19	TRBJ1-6	TGTGCCAGTAGTCCCAGGGACAGGGGGTCCTATAATTCACCCCTCCACTTT	CASSPRDRGSYNSPLHF
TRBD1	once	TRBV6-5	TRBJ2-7	TGTGCCAGCAGTTACTCAGGGACAGCTGCCTACGAGCAGTACTTC	CASSYSGTAAYEQYF
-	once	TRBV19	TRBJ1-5	TGTGCCAGTAGTGTTGCACAATATAGCAATCAGCCCCAGCATTTT	CASSVAQYSNQPQHF
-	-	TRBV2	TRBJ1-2	TGTGCCAGCACCCCCGGAGGGGTAGCTAACTATGGCTACACCTTC	CASTPGGVANYGYTF
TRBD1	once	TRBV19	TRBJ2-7	TGTGCCAGTAGTAAAGACAGGGCGTTCCACGAGCAGTACTTC	CASSKDRAFHEQYF
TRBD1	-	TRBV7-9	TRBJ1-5	TGTGCCAGCAGCCCCGGGACAGAGTATAGCAATCAGCCCCAGCATTTT	CASSPGTEYSNQPQHF
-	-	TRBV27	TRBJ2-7	TGTGCCAGCAGTTTAGGTTTGCTGGGGGCCGGCGAGCAGTACTTC	CASSLGLLGAGEQYF
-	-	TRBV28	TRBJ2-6	TGTGCCAGCAGTAGAATCACCTCCTCTGGGGCCAACGTCCTGACTTTC	CASSRITSSGANVLTF
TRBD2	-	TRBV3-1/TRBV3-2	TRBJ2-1	TGTGCCAGCAGCCAGGGGCGGGGGTCGGCGGTGGGGCAGTTCTTC	CASSQGRGSAVGQFF
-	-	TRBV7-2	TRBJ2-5	TGTGCCAGCAGCCCTCGAGAAGCCCAAGAGACCCAGTACTTC	CASSPREAQETQYF
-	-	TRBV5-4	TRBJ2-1	TGTGCCAGCATCCCCCGGGGGAACGTAGGCCTCAGCTCCTACAATGAGCAGTTCTTC	CASIPRGNVGLSSYNEQFF